This entry concerns a single T cell receptor (beta chain). At one boundary the junction diverges from the germline segment, which might be a read error. This sample was included in a study of T cell responses to AZD1222 COVID-19 vaccine. Some clones are missing from TCRdb's copy, which holds only in-frame ones; the method was immunoSEQ multiplex PCR. The profile shows over 130,000 clones, roughly 89% of them singletons. CDR1 SNHLY and CDR2 FYNNEI come from the germline V gene. This CDR3 has 15 amino acids. This TCR was recovered from an adult in good health. The source was peripheral blood, collected on day 0 of AZD1222 vaccination. The chain uses TRBV2 and TRBJ2-2; no clear D. Here the CDR3 reads CASTERPINTGELFF. The CDR3 DNA sequence: TGTGCCAGCACTGAACGGCCGATAAACACCGGGGAGCTGTTTTTT.